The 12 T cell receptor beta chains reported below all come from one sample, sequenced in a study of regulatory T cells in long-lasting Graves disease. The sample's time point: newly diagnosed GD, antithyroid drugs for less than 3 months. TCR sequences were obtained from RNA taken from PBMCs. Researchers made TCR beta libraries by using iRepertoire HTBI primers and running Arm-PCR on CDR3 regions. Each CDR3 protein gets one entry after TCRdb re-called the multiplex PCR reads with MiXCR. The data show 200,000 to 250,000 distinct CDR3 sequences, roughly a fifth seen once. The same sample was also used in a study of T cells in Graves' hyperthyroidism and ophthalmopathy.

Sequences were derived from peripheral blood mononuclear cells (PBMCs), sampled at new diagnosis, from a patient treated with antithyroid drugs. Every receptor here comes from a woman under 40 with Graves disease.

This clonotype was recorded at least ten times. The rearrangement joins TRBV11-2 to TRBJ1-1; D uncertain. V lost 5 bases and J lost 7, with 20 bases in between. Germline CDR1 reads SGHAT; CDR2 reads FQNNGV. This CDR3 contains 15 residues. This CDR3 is CASSARTFERFEAFF. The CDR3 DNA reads TGTGCCAGCAGCGCCAGGACCTTCGAAAGGTTTGAAGCTTTCTTT.

The DNA of the CDR3 is TGTGCCAGCAGTTTGGACAGGGGAGCTGAGTCACCCCTCCACTTT. It is translated as CASSLDRGAESPLHF. This chain connects TRBV28 to TRBJ1-6, with 9 positions matching TRBD1. V was pared by 3 bases and J by 10 bases, with 7 bases of the junction left unmatched. This CDR3 has 15 residues. CDR1 MDHEN and CDR2 SYDVKM come from the germline V gene.

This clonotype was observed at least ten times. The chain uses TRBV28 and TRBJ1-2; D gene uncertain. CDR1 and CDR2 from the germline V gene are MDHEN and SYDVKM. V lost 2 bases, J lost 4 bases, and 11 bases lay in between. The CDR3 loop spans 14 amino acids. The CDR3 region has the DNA TGTGCCAGCAGTTTAAGGGCAGGCCCCTATGGCTACACCTTC. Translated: CASSLRAGPYGYTF.

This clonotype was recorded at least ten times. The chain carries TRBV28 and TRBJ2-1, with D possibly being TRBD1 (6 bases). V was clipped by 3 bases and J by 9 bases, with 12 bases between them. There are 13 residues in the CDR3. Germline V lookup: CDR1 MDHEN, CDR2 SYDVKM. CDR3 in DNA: TGTGCCAGCAGTTTCCTACAGGGTTCTGAGCAGTTCTTC. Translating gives CASSFLQGSEQFF.

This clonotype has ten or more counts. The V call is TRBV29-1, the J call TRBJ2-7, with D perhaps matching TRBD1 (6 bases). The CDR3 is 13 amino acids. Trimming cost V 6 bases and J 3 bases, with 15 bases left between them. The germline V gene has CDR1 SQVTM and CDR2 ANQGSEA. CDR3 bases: TGCAGCGTCTGGGATGCAGGGGACTACGAGCAGTACTTC. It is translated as CSVWDAGDYEQYF.

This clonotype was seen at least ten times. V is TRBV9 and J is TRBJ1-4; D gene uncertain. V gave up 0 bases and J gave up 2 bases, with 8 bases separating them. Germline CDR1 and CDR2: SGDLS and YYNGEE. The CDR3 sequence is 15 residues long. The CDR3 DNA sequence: TGTGCCAGCAGCGTAGCCCCCGGGACTAATGAAAAACTGTTTTTT. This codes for CASSVAPGTNEKLFF. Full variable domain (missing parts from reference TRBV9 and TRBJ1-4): DSGVTQTPKHLITATGQRVTLRCSPRSGDLSVYWYQQSLDQGLQFLIQYYNGEERAKGNILERFSAQQFPDLHSELNLSSLELGDSALYFCASSVAPGTNEKLFFGSGTQLSVL.

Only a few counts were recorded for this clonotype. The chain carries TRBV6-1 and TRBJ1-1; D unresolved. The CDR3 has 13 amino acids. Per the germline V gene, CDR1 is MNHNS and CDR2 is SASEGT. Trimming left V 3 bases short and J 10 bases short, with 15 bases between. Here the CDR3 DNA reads TGTGCCAGCAGTGAGGTAGGCTACCGGGCAGCTTTCTTT. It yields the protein CASSEVGYRAAFF.

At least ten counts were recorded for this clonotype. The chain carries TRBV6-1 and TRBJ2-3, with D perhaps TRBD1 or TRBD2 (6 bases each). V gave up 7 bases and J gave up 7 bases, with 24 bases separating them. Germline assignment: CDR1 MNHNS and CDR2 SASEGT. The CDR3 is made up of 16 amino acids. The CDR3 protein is CASTQGGWGAGNTQYF. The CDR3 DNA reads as TGTGCCAGCACCCAAGGGGGTTGGGGGGCAGGGAATACGCAGTATTTT.

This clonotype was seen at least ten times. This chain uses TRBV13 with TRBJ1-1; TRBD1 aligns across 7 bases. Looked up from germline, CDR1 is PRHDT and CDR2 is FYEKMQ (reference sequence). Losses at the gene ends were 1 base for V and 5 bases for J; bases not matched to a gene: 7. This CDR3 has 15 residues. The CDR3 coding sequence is TGTGCCAGCAGCTTAGCCCAGGGACAGTGGACTGAAGCTTTCTTT. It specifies CASSLAQGQWTEAFF.

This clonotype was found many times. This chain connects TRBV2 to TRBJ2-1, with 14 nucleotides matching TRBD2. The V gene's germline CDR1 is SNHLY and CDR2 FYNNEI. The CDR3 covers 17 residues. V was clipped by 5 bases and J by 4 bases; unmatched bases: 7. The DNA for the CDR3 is TGTGCCAGCAGTCATGGACTAGCGGGGGGAAAATACAATGAGCAGTTCTTC. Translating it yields CASSHGLAGGKYNEQFF.

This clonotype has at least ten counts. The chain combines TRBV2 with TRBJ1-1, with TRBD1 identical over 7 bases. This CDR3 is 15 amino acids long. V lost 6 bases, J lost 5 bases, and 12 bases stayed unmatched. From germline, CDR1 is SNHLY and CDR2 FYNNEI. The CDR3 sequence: CASRDEGAARTEAFF. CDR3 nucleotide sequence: TGTGCCAGCAGGGACGAGGGGGCCGCACGAACTGAAGCTTTCTTT.

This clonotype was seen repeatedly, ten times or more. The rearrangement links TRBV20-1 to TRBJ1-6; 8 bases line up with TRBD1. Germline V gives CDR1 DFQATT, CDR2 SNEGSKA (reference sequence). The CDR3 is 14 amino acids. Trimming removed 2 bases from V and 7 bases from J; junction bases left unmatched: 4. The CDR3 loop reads CSARPGQGNSPLHF. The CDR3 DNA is TGCAGTGCTAGACCCGGACAGGGAAATTCACCCCTCCACTTT.